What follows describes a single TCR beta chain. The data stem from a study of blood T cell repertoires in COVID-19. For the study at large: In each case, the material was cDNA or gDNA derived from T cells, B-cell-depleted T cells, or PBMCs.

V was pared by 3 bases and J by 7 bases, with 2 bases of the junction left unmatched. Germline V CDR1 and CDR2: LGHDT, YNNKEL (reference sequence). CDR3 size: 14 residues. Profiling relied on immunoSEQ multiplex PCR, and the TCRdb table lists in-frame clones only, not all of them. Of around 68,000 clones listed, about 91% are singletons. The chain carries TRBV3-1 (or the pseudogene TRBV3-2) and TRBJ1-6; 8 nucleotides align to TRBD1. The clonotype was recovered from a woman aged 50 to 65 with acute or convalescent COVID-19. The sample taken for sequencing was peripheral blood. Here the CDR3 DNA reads TGTGCCAGCAGCCATACAGGGGGGAATTCACCCCTCCACTTT. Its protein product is CASSHTGGNSPLHF.